This TCR beta chain derives from a study of technical replicates of blood from several donors. Sequenced by immunoSEQ multiplex PCR; TCRdb stores in-frame clones only, minus some. The table includes tens of thousands of clones, around 97% detected once. Trimming took 1 base from V and 5 from J, leaving 8 bases between them. In germline, CDR1 is SGHAT, CDR2 FQNNGV. The length of the CDR3 is 13 residues. Specimen: T cells isolated from PBMCs. The receptor was isolated from a human donor in good health. The V call is TRBV11-2, the J call TRBJ1-2; D is ambiguous. This CDR3 is CASSLGAWYGYTF. CDR3 in DNA: TGTGCCAGCAGCTTAGGGGCTTGGTATGGCTACACCTTC.